This record looks at one T cell receptor beta chain sequence and its context. Antigen unknown. Amplification yielded TCR beta CDR3 regions, with RNA transcripts as the source. TCR CDR3 regions were first amplified by RT-PCR with HTBI primers. MiXCR, run by TCRdb on the multiplex PCR reads, gives a single entry per CDR3 protein. The sample has around 430,000 distinct CDR3 sequences, under 15% seen once. The authors deemed Graves' hyperthyroidism stable absent ophthalmopathy progression within 18 months. Thyroid ultrasound and orbital computed tomography, with clinical symptoms and serum thyroxine and TRAb, informed diagnoses. The entry originates in a study of T cells in Graves' hyperthyroidism and ophthalmopathy. Whole-study findings and limits: Ophthalmopathy and stable hyperthyroidism were separated by a 13 V-J model. Model-based prediction identified ophthalmopathy a median roughly 6.1 months prior to its onset.

V lost 0 bases, J lost 8 bases, and 8 bases lay in between. CDR1 is MNHNS, CDR2 SASEGT, per germline. The CDR3 contains 13 residues. Sample: blood. The chain employs TRBV6-1 and TRBJ1-3; D gene uncertain. The clonotype was recovered from a woman younger than 45 with Graves' hyperthyroidism. CDR3 in amino acids: CASSEASGHTIYF. CDR3 in DNA: TGTGCCAGCAGTGAAGCGTCCGGGCACACCATATATTTT.